This TCR beta chain is from a study of T cell repertoires in cytomegalovirus infection. The germline V and J ends were trimmed by 2 bases and 9 bases, with 17 bases remaining between them. Per the germline V gene, CDR1 is ENHRY and CDR2 is SYGVKD. The CDR3 spans 15 residues. Study-level findings and limits: HLA-C-restricted TCR beta clonotypes specific for CMV led the ex vivo response. There were carriers of CMV plus the relevant HLA, and cumulative public TCR beta family frequency identified them.

This clonotype was recorded a few times. Its antigen is unknown. TCRdb itself ran the reads through MiXCR, one entry per CDR3 protein. The top ten hold about 25% of the sample, which has under 200,000 distinct CDR3 sequences, approximately 21% seen once. The J gene is TRBJ2-1, the V gene TRBV10-3; D might be TRBD2 (6 bases). The sample consisted of CD8+ T cells from cultured PBMCs, taken from culture after CMV antigen stimulation. The TCR was taken from a human donor in good health (CMV status not recorded). Some clones in this sample may be carry-over from other donors' samples. CDR3 amino acids: CAISEGAGLDGEQFF. The CDR3 DNA follows: TGTGCCATCAGTGAGGGCGCGGGGTTAGACGGTGAGCAGTTCTTC.